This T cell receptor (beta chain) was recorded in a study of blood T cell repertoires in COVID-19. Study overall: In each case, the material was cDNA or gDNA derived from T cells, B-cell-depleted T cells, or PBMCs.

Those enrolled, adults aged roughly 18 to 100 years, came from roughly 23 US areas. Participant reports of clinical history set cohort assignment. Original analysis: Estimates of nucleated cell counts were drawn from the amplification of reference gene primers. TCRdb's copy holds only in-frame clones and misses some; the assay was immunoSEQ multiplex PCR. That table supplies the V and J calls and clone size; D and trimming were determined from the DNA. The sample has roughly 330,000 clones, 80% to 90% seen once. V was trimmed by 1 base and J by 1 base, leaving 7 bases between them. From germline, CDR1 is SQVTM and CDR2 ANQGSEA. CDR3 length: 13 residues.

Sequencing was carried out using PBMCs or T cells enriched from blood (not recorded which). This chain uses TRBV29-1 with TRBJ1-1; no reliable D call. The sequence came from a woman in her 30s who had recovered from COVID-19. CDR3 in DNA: TGCAGCGTTGAAGCACAGAAGAACACTGAAGCTTTCTTT. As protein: CSVEAQKNTEAFF.